Below are 8 T cell receptor beta chains sequenced from a single sample in a study of metastatic and nonmetastatic thyroid tumors. Thyroid surgery was performed in patients who had received no treatment beforehand. TCRdb called clones again from the PCR reads with MiXCR. The sample carries thousands of clones, about 20% recorded once. Sequenced input: adjacent normal tissue. These receptors all stem from a male donor with papillary thyroid cancer or a benign thyroid nodule (not recorded which). Some clones in this sample may be carry-over from other donors' samples.

The sample holds many counts of this clone. The gene calls are TRBV6-6 and TRBJ2-7, with 9 positions matching TRBD2. Germline CDR1 is MNHNY and CDR2 is SVGAGI (reference sequence). The CDR3 runs 18 residues. The V gene end was trimmed by 3 bases and the J gene end by 1 base; junction bases not matched to a gene: 13. CDR3 sequence reads: CASSYNLAGTLPSYEQYV. The CDR3 DNA reads TGTGCCAGCAGTTATAACCTAGCGGGAACGCTACCTTCCTACGAGCAGTACGTC.

In its sample, this clone was seen a few times. The V gene is TRBV28, the J gene TRBJ1-4, with 9 bases lining up with TRBD1. The CDR3 sequence is 14 residues long. Germline assignment: CDR1 MDHEN and CDR2 SYDVKM. J lost 6 bases, V lost 6 bases, and 5 bases had no gene match. CDR3 in amino acids: CASSLGQGHEKLFF. CDR3 coding DNA: TGTGCCAGCAGCCTAGGACAGGGGCATGAAAAACTGTTTTTT. The full variable domain, completed using reference TRBV28 and TRBJ1-4, is DVKVTQSSRYLVKRTGEKVFLECVQDMDHENMFWYRQDPGLGLRLIYFSYDVKMKEKGDIPEGYSVSREKKERFSLILESASTNQTSMYLCASSLGQGHEKLFFGSGTQLSVL.

A few counts support this clone. The chain combines TRBV6-1 with TRBJ2-2, with D possibly being TRBD1 (6 bases). Germline V gives CDR1 MNHNS, CDR2 SASEGT. V lost 4 bases and J 1 base, leaving 10 bases between the germline ends. The CDR3 length is 15 residues. CDR3 DNA sequence: TGTGCCAGCAGTGTAGGACAGAAGAACACCGGGGAGCTGTTTTTT. It encodes CASSVGQKNTGELFF.

The chain couples TRBV27 to TRBJ2-1; 7 bases map to TRBD1. Germline CDR1 reads MNHEY; CDR2 reads SMNVEV (reference sequence). The CDR3 totals 13 residues. The V gene end was trimmed by 2 bases and the J gene end by 8 bases; junction bases not matched to a gene: 3. The CDR3 is CASSLDRDDEQFF. For the CDR3, the DNA is TGTGCCAGCAGTTTAGACAGGGATGATGAGCAGTTCTTC.

V and J are TRBV6-1 and TRBJ2-3; D perhaps matches TRBD2 (7 bases). CDR3 length equals 17 residues. Trimming removed 2 bases at V and 0 bases at J, with 15 bases between. Germline CDR1 is MNHNS and CDR2 is SASEGT. The CDR3, as DNA: TGTGCCAGCAGTGAATATGGGGGGGGGCCTAGCACAGATACGCAGTATTTT. Translation: CASSEYGGGPSTDTQYF.

This chain joins TRBV11-2 and TRBJ2-3, with a weak D call TRBD2 (6 bases). The CDR3 has 16 residues. V shed 1 base and J shed 1 base, with 12 bases lying between them. Germline CDR1 is SGHAT and CDR2 is FQNNGV. The DNA of the CDR3 is TGTGCCAGCAGCTTAGGGGGTCCTAGCGGCACAGATACGCAGTATTTT. It codes for CASSLGGPSGTDTQYF.

This clone was seen repeatedly, ten times or more. The chain carries TRBV5-6 and TRBJ2-2; D call uncertain. The CDR3 is made up of 12 amino acids. The germline V gene encodes CDR1 SGHDT and CDR2 YYEEEE. Trimming pared 0 bases from V and 6 bases from J, leaving 3 bases between. The DNA of the CDR3 is TGTGCCAGCAGCTTGGTTTCCGGGGAGCTGTTTTTT. Translating it yields CASSLVSGELFF.

The genes are TRBV27 and TRBJ2-7, with no clear D. Germline CDR1 is MNHEY and CDR2 is SMNVEV (reference sequence). CDR3 length equals 14 residues. The CDR3 sequence is CASILNLLSYEQYV. The CDR3 DNA follows: TGTGCCAGCATTTTAAATCTCCTATCCTACGAGCAGTACGTC.